This T cell receptor (beta chain) was documented in a study of CD8+CD57+ T cells in acquired aplastic anemia. The overall study: On average, sorted CD4+ and CD8+ cells gave roughly 3 ug of DNA.

Overall study results and limits: Patients showed no significant difference from controls in CD8+ Simpson's diversity. Both patients and controls carried the same twenty-nine CD8+ CDR3 sequences.

The V gene's germline CDR1 is KGHDR and CDR2 SFDVKD. The CDR3 loop spans 16 amino acids. V was cut by 0 bases and J by 7 bases, with 15 bases left in between. Using genomic DNA as the template, TCR beta VDJ and CDR3 profiling was carried out. MiXCR was run by TCRdb on the reads, yielding one entry per CDR3 protein. The repertoire holds 250,000 to 300,000 distinct CDR3 sequences, with roughly half as singletons. This clonotype was detected many times. Its antigen is undetermined. Material for sequencing was sorted CD4+, CD8+, or CD8+CD57+ T cells (not recorded which) from PBMCs. The receptor comes from a human donor with severe aplastic anemia or a healthy control (not recorded which). This chain uses TRBV24-1 with TRBJ2-1; D is possibly TRBD1 (5 bases). CDR3 in amino acids: CATSDLSSGLGNEQFF. The DNA of the CDR3 is TGTGCCACCAGTGATTTGTCGTCAGGGCTCGGTAATGAGCAGTTCTTC.